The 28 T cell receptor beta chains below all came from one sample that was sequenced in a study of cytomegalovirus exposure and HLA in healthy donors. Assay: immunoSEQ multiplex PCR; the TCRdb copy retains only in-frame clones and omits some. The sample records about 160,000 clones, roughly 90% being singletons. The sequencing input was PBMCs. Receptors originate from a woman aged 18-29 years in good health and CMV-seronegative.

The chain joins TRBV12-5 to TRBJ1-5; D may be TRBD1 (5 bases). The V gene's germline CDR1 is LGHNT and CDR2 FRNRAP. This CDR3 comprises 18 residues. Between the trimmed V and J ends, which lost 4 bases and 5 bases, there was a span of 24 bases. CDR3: CASGYRSSRQSIYQPQHF. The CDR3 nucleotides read TGTGCTAGTGGTTACAGATCCTCCAGACAGTCCATTTATCAGCCCCAGCATTTT.

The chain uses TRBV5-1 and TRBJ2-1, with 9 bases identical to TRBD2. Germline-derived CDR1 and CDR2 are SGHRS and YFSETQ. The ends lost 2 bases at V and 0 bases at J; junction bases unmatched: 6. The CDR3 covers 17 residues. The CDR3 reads CASSFSAGGPSYNEQFF. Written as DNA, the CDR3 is TGCGCCAGCAGCTTTTCAGCGGGGGGTCCCTCCTACAATGAGCAGTTCTTC.

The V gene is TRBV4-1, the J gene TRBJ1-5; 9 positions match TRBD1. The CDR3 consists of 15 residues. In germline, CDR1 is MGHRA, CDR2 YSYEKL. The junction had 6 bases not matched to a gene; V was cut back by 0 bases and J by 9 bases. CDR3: CASSQEGQGKGPQHF. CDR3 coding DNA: TGCGCCAGCAGCCAAGAGGGACAGGGAAAAGGGCCCCAGCATTTT.

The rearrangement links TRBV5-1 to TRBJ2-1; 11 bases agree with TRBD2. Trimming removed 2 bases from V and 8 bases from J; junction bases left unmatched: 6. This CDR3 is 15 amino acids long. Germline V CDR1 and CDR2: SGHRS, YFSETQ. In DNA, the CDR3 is TGCGCCAGCAGCTTAAGACTAGCGGGGCGAGATGAGCAGTTCTTC. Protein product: CASSLRLAGRDEQFF. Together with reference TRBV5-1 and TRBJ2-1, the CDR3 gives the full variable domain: KAGVTQTPRYLIKTRGQQVTLSCSPISGHRSVSWYQQTPGQGLQFLFEYFSETQRNKGNFPGRFSGRQFSNSRSEMNVSTLELGDSALYLCASSLRLAGRDEQFFGPGTRLTVL.

CDR3 sequence: CASSILQGTEAFF. The DNA of the CDR3 is TGTGCCAGTAGTATCCTCCAGGGAACTGAAGCTTTCTTT. The chain links TRBV19 to TRBJ1-1, with a possible D match to TRBD1 (5 bases). With 3 bases removed from V and 5 bases from J, the gap between germline ends came to 10 bases. There are 13 residues in the CDR3. Germline V gene sequence: CDR1 LNHDA, CDR2 SQIVND (reference sequence).

CDR3 loop: CASSLVPKQGGDEKLFF. CDR3 bases: TGTGCCAGCAGCTTAGTACCCAAACAGGGTGGCGATGAAAAACTGTTTTTT. The chain combines TRBV11-2 with TRBJ1-4; D is perhaps TRBD1 (6 bases). This CDR3 is built from 17 residues. Trimming removed 1 base at V and 6 bases at J, with 18 bases between. Per germline, CDR1 SGHAT and CDR2 FQNNGV. Together with reference TRBV11-2 and TRBJ1-4, the CDR3 gives the full variable domain: EAGVAQSPRYKIIEKRQSVAFWCNPISGHATLYWYQQILGQGPKLLIQFQNNGVVDDSQLPKDRFSAERLKGVDSTLKIQPAKLEDSAVYLCASSLVPKQGGDEKLFFGSGTQLSVL.

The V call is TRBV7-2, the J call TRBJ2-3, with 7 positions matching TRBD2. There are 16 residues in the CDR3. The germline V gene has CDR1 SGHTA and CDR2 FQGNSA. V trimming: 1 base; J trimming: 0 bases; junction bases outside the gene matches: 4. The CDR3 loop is CASSLGPSGSTDTQYF. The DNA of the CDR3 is TGTGCCAGCAGCTTAGGGCCTAGCGGAAGCACAGATACGCAGTATTTT.

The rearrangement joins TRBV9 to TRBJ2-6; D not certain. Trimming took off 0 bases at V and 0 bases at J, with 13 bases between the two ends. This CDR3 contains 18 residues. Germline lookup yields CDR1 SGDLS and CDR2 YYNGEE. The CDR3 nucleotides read TGTGCCAGCAGCGTAGTGGCCCGTGTGAACTCTGGGGCCAACGTCCTGACTTTC. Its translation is CASSVVARVNSGANVLTF. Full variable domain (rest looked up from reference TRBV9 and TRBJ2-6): DSGVTQTPKHLITATGQRVTLRCSPRSGDLSVYWYQQSLDQGLQFLIQYYNGEERAKGNILERFSAQQFPDLHSELNLSSLELGDSALYFCASSVVARVNSGANVLTFGAGSRLTVL.

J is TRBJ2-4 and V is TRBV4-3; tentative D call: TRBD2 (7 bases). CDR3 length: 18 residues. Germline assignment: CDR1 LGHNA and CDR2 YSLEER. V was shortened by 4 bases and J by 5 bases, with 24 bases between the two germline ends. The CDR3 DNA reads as TGCGCCAGCAGCCCTCATACGGGAGGAGGGGGGGCGGAAAACATTCAGTACTTC. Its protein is CASSPHTGGGGAENIQYF.

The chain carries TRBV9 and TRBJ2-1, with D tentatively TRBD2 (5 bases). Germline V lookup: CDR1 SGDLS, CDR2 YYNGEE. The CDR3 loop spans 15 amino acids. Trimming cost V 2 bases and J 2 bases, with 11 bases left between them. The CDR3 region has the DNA TGTGCCAGCAGCGTGGGCGGGCAGCCCTACAATGAGCAGTTCTTC. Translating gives CASSVGGQPYNEQFF.

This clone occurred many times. The chain's CDR3 is CASSLGPFYTEAFF. CDR3 in DNA: TGTGCCAGCAGTTTAGGCCCCTTCTACACTGAAGCTTTCTTT. The chain recombines TRBV27 with TRBJ1-1, with D hard to call. The V and J ends lost 2 bases and 3 bases respectively, with 10 bases between them. Germline assignment: CDR1 MNHEY and CDR2 SMNVEV (reference sequence). This CDR3 has 14 amino acids.

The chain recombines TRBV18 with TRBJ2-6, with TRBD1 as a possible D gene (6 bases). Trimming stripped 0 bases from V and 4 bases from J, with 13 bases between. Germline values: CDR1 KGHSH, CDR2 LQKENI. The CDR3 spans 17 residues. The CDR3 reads CASSPPSGAQGANVLTF. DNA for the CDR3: TGTGCCAGCTCACCACCGTCAGGGGCGCAAGGGGCCAACGTCCTGACTTTC.

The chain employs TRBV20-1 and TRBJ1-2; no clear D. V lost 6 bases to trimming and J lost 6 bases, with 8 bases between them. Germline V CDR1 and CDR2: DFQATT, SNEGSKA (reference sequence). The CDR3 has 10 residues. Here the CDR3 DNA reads TGCAGTGCCCTCTTCGATGGCTACACCTTC. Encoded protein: CSALFDGYTF.

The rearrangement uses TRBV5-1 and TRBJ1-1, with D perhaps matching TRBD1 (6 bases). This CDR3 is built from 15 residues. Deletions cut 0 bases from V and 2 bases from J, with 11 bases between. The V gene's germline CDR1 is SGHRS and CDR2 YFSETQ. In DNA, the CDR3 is TGCGCCAGCAGCTTGGGACAGGTGGGAAACACTGAAGCTTTCTTT. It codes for CASSLGQVGNTEAFF.

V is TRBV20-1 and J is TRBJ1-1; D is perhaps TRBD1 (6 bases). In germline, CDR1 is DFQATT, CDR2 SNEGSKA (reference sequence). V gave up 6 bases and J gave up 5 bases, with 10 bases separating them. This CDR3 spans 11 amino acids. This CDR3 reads CSAQTGTEAFF. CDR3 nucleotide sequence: TGCAGTGCCCAAACAGGGACTGAAGCTTTCTTT.

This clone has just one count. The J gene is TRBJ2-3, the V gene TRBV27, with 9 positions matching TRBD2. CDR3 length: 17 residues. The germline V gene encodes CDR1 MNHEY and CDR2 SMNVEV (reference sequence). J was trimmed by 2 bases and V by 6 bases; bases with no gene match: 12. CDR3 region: CASSLLTAGGATDTQYF. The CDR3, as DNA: TGTGCCAGCAGCCTCCTTACCGCGGGGGGGGCCACAGATACGCAGTATTTT.

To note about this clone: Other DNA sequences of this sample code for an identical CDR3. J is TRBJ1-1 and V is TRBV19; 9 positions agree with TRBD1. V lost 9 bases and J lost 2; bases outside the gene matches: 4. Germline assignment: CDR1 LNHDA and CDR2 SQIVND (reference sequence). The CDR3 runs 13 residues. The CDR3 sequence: CASQQGANTEAFF. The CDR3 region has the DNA TGTGCCAGCCAACAGGGGGCCAACACTGAAGCTTTCTTT.

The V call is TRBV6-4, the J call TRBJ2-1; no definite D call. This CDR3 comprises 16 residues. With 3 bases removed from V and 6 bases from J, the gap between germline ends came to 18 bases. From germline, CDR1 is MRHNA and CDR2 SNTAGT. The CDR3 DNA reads TGTGCCAGCAGTGAAGAACCGCTTGACGGAGTCAATGAGCAGTTCTTC. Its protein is CASSEEPLDGVNEQFF.

Here the CDR3 DNA reads TGTGCCAGCAGCTCCGGTCTAGCGGGAGGGAACTACGAGCAGTACTTC. It codes for CASSSGLAGGNYEQYF. V is TRBV5-4 and J is TRBJ2-7; 12 positions agree with TRBD2. CDR3 size: 16 residues. The germline V gene has CDR1 SGHNT and CDR2 YYREEE (reference sequence). The V and J ends lost 3 bases and 3 bases, in that order; junction bases with no gene match: 7.

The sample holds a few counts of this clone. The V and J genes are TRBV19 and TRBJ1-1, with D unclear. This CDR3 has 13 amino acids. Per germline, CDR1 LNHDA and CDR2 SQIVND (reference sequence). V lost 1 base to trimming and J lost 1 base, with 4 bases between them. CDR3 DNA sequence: TGTGCCAGTAGTATAGTCCAGAACACTGAAGCTTTCTTT. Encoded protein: CASSIVQNTEAFF.

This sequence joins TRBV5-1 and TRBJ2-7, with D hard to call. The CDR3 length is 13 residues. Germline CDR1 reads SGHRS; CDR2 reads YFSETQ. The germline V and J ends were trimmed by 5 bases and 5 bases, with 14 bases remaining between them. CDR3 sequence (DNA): TGCGCCAGCAGTCAGGTGACGCTAAACGAGCAGTACTTC. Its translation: CASSQVTLNEQYF.

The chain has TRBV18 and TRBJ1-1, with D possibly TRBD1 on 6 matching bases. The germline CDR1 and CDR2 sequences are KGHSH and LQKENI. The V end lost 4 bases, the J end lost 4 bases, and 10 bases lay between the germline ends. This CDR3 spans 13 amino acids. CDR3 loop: CASSLQGTTEAFF. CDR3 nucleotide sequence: TGTGCCAGCTCACTCCAGGGGACCACTGAAGCTTTCTTT.

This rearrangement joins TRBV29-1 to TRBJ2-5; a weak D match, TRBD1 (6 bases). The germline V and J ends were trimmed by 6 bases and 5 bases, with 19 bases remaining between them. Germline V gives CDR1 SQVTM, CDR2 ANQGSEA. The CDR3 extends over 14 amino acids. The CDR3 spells CSVRRQVGGETQYF. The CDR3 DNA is TGCAGCGTGCGACGACAGGTTGGCGGGGAGACCCAGTACTTC. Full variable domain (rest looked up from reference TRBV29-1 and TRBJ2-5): SAVISQKPSRDICQRGTSLTIQCQVDSQVTMMFWYRQQPGQSLTLIATANQGSEATYESGFVIDKFPISRPNLTFSTLTVSNMSPEDSSIYLCSVRRQVGGETQYFGPGTRLLVL.

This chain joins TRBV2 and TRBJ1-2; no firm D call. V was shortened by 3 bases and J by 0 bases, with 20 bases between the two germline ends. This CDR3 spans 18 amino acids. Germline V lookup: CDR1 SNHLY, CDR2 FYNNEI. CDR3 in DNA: TGTGCCAGCAGTGACGCGGGATCGGGAGTAGGGTCTAACTATGGCTACACCTTC. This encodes CASSDAGSGVGSNYGYTF.

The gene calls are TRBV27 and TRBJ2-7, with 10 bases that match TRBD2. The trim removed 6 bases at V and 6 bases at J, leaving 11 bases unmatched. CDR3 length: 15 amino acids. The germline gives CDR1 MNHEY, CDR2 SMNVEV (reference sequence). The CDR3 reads CASSWGSGTSAEQYF. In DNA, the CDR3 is TGTGCCAGCAGCTGGGGATCCGGGACTAGCGCCGAGCAGTACTTC.

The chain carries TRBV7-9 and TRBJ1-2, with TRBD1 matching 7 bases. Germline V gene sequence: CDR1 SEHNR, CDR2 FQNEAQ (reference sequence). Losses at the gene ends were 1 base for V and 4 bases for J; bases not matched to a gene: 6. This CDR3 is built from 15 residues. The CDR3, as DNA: TGTGCCAGCAGCTTAGGGGACGGGACAGCCTATGGCTACACCTTC. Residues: CASSLGDGTAYGYTF.

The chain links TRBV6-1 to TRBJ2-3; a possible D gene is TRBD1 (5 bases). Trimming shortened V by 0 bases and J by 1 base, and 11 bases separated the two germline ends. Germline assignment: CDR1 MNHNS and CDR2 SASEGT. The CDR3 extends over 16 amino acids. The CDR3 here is CASSEAQASGTDTQYF. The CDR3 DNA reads TGTGCCAGCAGTGAAGCACAGGCCTCGGGCACAGATACGCAGTATTTT.

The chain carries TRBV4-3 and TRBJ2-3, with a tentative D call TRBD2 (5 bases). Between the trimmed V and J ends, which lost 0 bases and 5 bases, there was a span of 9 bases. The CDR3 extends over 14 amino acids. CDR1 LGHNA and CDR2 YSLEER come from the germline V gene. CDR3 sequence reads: CASSQEGAGDTQYF. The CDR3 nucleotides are TGCGCCAGCAGCCAAGAGGGAGCCGGAGATACGCAGTATTTT.